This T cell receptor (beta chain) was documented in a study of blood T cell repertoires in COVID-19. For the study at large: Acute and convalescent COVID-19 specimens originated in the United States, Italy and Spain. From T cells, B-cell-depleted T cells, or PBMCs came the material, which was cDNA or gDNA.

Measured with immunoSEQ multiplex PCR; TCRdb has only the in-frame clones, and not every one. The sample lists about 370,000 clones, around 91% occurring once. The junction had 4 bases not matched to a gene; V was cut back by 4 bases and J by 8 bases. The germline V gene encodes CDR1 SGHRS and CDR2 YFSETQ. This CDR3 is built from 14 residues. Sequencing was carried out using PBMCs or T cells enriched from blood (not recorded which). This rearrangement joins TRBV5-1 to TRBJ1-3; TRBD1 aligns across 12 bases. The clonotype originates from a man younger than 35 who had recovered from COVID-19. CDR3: CASSLGQGADTIYF. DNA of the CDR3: TGCGCCAGCAGCCTGGGACAGGGGGCTGACACCATATATTTT.